This TCR beta chain derives from a study of blood T cell repertoires in COVID-19. Study at large: Both acute and convalescent COVID-19 samples were obtained from the United States, Italy and Spain. T cells, B-cell-depleted T cells, or PBMCs provided the cDNA or gDNA that served as material.

The CDR3 extends over 13 amino acids. The ends lost 6 bases at V and 2 bases at J; junction bases unmatched: 3. Germline CDR1 reads MNHNY; CDR2 reads SVGAGI (reference sequence). Original data processing: Amplification of reference gene primers was used by the study to estimate nucleated cell counts. Sequencing was performed with immunoSEQ multiplex PCR; in TCRdb, only in-frame clones are kept and a portion is missing. V, J and clone size reflect that table, while D and trimming were determined from the DNA. The sample lists 200,000 to 250,000 clones; about 88% were seen once. The chain links TRBV6-6 to TRBJ2-7, with 8 bases lining up with TRBD1. Sequenced: peripheral blood. The TCR originated in a woman aged 60-75 years with acute or convalescent COVID-19. CDR3 loop: CASRGTGTYEQYF. Written as DNA, the CDR3 is TGTGCCAGCAGAGGGACAGGAACCTACGAGCAGTACTTC.